A single sample gave rise to the 15 T cell receptor beta chains below, sequenced in a study of blood T cell repertoires in COVID-19. The protocol was immunoSEQ multiplex PCR, while the TCRdb copy is restricted to in-frame clones and leaves out a portion. The table records around 450,000 clones, roughly 91% of them present only once. The material sequenced was peripheral blood. The receptor source for this set is a woman between 25 and 40 years old with acute or convalescent COVID-19.

Concerning this clone: The sample carries other DNA sequences with the same CDR3. The chain links TRBV5-1 to TRBJ2-2; D is possibly TRBD2 (6 bases). CDR1 is SGHRS and CDR2 is YFSETQ in the germline V gene. Trimming stripped 2 bases from V and 7 bases from J, with 12 bases between. CDR3 size: 14 residues. CDR3 sequence (DNA): TGCGCCAGCAGCTTAGGGGAGGAGGTCGGGGAGCTGTTTTTT. Translated, it gives CASSLGEEVGELFF.

The chain employs TRBV7-9 and TRBJ2-7; D perhaps matches TRBD2 (6 bases). The V gene lost 5 bases and the J gene lost 3 bases, with 8 bases spanning the gap. CDR3 length equals 12 residues. Germline CDR1 SEHNR, CDR2 FQNEAQ (reference sequence). The chain's CDR3 is CASSTGSYEQYF. CDR3 coding DNA: TGTGCCAGCAGCACCGGGAGCTACGAGCAGTACTTC.

The V gene is TRBV5-1, the J gene TRBJ2-7, with D perhaps matching TRBD2 (6 bases). Germline assignment: CDR1 SGHRS and CDR2 YFSETQ. This CDR3 region has 13 residues. Trimming took 4 bases from V and 3 from J, leaving 11 bases between them. This CDR3 reads CASSHGTYYEQYF. Here the CDR3 DNA reads TGCGCCAGCAGCCACGGGACTTACTACGAGCAGTACTTC.

V and J are TRBV27 and TRBJ2-5; D might be TRBD2 (5 bases). The germline V gene has CDR1 MNHEY and CDR2 SMNVEV (reference sequence). Trimming took 6 bases from V and 2 from J, leaving 13 bases between them. This CDR3 comprises 14 residues. The CDR3 coding sequence is TGTGCCAGCAGAAACGGGATGGAGCAAGAGACCCAGTACTTC. As protein: CASRNGMEQETQYF.

The chain carries TRBV21-1 and TRBJ2-1; the table's TRBD2 call for D was not verified on the DNA. TRBV21-1 is assigned pseudogene status. The CDR3 extends over 12 amino acids. CDR3 region: CASQNRGNEQFF. CDR3 bases: TGTGCCAGCCAAAATCGGGGGAATGAGCAGTTCTTC.

V usage is TRBV7-6 and J usage is TRBJ1-1, with TRBD1 as a possible D gene (5 bases). This CDR3 contains 16 residues. V shed 0 bases and J shed 0 bases, with 11 bases lying between them. Per the germline V gene, CDR1 is SGHVS and CDR2 is FNYEAQ. The CDR3 spells CASSLAQANMNTEAFF. In DNA, the CDR3 is TGTGCCAGCAGCTTAGCACAGGCTAACATGAACACTGAAGCTTTCTTT.

The chain is built from TRBV5-1 and TRBJ2-4; D is unresolved. The CDR3 runs 14 residues. Germline CDR1 reads SGHRS; CDR2 reads YFSETQ. Trimming removed 0 bases from V and 4 bases from J, with 8 bases in between. The CDR3 sequence is CASSLEQRKNIQYF. In nucleotides, the CDR3 is TGCGCCAGCAGCTTGGAACAACGAAAAAACATTCAGTACTTC.

The chain recombines TRBV5-6 with TRBJ1-3; TRBD1 matches at 12 bases. Germline assignment: CDR1 SGHDT and CDR2 YYEEEE. The CDR3 extends over 16 amino acids. V gave up 0 bases and J gave up 2 bases; unmatched junction bases: 0. The CDR3 DNA reads as TGTGCCAGCAGCTTGGGGGACAGGGGGCCTGGAAACACCATATATTTT. Its translation is CASSLGDRGPGNTIYF.

The rearrangement uses TRBV5-1 and TRBJ1-6, with TRBD1 matching 9 bases. J was trimmed by 9 bases and V by 1 base; bases with no gene match: 5. CDR1 and CDR2 from the germline V gene are SGHRS and YFSETQ. The CDR3 totals 15 residues. This CDR3 is CASSLTTGGSSPLHF. For the CDR3, the DNA is TGCGCCAGCAGCTTGACCACAGGGGGCAGTTCACCCCTCCACTTT.

This clone has more than one count but fewer than ten. This sequence joins TRBV24-1 and TRBJ2-2, with 10 bases identical to TRBD2. V lost 3 bases to trimming and J lost 7 bases; unmatched junction nucleotides: 4. The germline V gene has CDR1 KGHDR and CDR2 SFDVKD. There are 15 residues in the CDR3. The CDR3 sequence is CATSDPGLANGELFF. The CDR3 nucleotides are TGTGCCACCAGTGATCCGGGACTAGCGAACGGGGAGCTGTTTTTT.

The chain uses TRBV18 and TRBJ1-3; 7 positions agree with TRBD1. The length of the CDR3 is 15 residues. Trimming at V came to 6 bases and at J to 4 bases, leaving 9 bases not matched to a gene. Germline CDR1 KGHSH, CDR2 LQKENI. DNA of the CDR3: TGTGCCAGCTCCCCCGGACAGGTCGCCGGAAACACCATATATTTT. Its translation: CASSPGQVAGNTIYF.

This chain joins TRBV27 and TRBJ2-2; perhaps TRBD2 as D (6 bases). V lost 0 bases, J lost 3 bases, and 11 bases lay in between. The CDR3 spans 16 residues. Germline CDR1 reads MNHEY; CDR2 reads SMNVEV (reference sequence). The CDR3 is CASSLSPRRDTGELFF. Written as DNA, the CDR3 is TGTGCCAGCAGTTTATCCCCTAGGAGGGACACCGGGGAGCTGTTTTTT.

The rearrangement uses TRBV30 and TRBJ2-1, with D possibly being TRBD1 (6 bases). The germline V and J ends were trimmed by 7 bases and 5 bases, with 18 bases remaining between them. CDR1 and CDR2 from the germline V gene are GTSNPN and SVGIG (reference sequence). This CDR3 contains 14 residues. DNA for the CDR3: TGTGCCTCCCACTGGCAGGGGCGAAACAATGAGCAGTTCTTC. It is translated as CASHWQGRNNEQFF.

The CDR3 reads CSASKGLGATDTQYF. The DNA for the CDR3 is TGCAGTGCTAGTAAGGGGTTGGGGGCCACAGATACGCAGTATTTT. The chain uses TRBV20-1 and TRBJ2-3, with TRBD1 as a possible D gene (6 bases). The germline gives CDR1 DFQATT, CDR2 SNEGSKA (reference sequence). The CDR3 is 15 amino acids. The ends were cut back, 3 bases at V and 2 bases at J, with 15 bases in the middle.

This clone was recorded only once. This chain uses TRBV4-1 with TRBJ2-3; D ambiguous. In germline, CDR1 is MGHRA, CDR2 YSYEKL. This CDR3 comprises 17 residues. The V end lost 0 bases, the J end lost 1 base, and 14 bases lay between the germline ends. The CDR3: CASSQEEAALGTDTQYF. CDR3 coding DNA: TGCGCCAGCAGCCAAGAAGAGGCGGCCTTAGGCACAGATACGCAGTATTTT.